This T cell receptor (beta chain) was recorded in a study of technical replicates of blood from a few donors. Some clones are missing from TCRdb's copy, which holds only in-frame ones; the method was immunoSEQ multiplex PCR. The repertoire has 55,000 to 75,000 clones, 90% to 95% of them found once; the top ten carry 0.3% to 0.45%. Trimming pared 4 bases from V and 3 bases from J, leaving 13 bases between. In germline, CDR1 is SGHNT, CDR2 YYREEE (reference sequence). The CDR3 runs to 14 residues. Sequencing used T cells isolated from PBMCs. This chain uses TRBV5-4 with TRBJ2-5, with D possibly being TRBD1 (6 bases). The origin of this receptor is a human donor in good health. CDR3 amino acids: CASSKQSGEETQYF. CDR3 coding DNA: TGTGCCAGCAGCAAACAGTCAGGGGAAGAGACCCAGTACTTC.